Included here is one T cell receptor beta chain sequence, with context. This entry comes from a study of blood T cell repertoires in COVID-19. CDR3 size: 12 residues. CDR1 and CDR2 (germline): MDHEN, SYDVKM. Deletions cut 5 bases from V and 4 bases from J, with 9 bases between. Some clones are missing from TCRdb's copy, which holds only in-frame ones; the method was immunoSEQ multiplex PCR. Of 300,000 to 350,000 clones in the sample, about nine tenths were seen once. The clonotype was recovered from a man aged 18 to 30 with active or convalescent COVID-19. Sequencing was performed on peripheral blood. The chain couples TRBV28 to TRBJ2-7, with D uncertain. CDR3 protein: CASSPPLYEQYF. CDR3 nucleotide sequence: TGTGCCAGCAGTCCCCCTCTTTACGAGCAGTACTTC.